The 18 T cell receptor beta chains given below trace back to one sample, sequenced in a study of metastatic and nonmetastatic thyroid tumors. TCRdb re-analyzed the PCR reads through MiXCR. The profile shows about 27,000 clones, roughly 15% of them singletons. No patient had received any treatment before thyroid surgery. Sample: blood. These TCRs come from a male donor with papillary thyroid cancer or a benign thyroid nodule (not recorded which). Some clones in this sample may be carry-over from other donors' samples.

Many counts were recorded for this clone. This chain joins TRBV20-1 and TRBJ1-1; unclear D gene. Trimming pared 2 bases from V and 0 bases from J, leaving 1 base between. Looked up from germline, CDR1 is DFQATT and CDR2 is SNEGSKA (reference sequence). The CDR3 sequence is 11 residues long. CDR3 region: CSARLNTEAFF. The CDR3 coding sequence is TGCAGTGCTAGATTGAACACTGAAGCTTTCTTT.

This clone was seen many times. The rearrangement links TRBV10-1 to TRBJ2-7, with a possible D match to TRBD2 (6 bases). Germline loops: CDR1 WNHNN, CDR2 SYGVQD (reference sequence). Trimming removed 5 bases from V and 3 bases from J, with 20 bases in between. This CDR3 spans 16 amino acids. The CDR3 region is CASSPFGLAEGYEQYF. In DNA form, the CDR3 reads TGCGCCAGCAGTCCCTTCGGCCTCGCGGAGGGCTACGAGCAGTACTTC.

This clone showed up many times. This sequence joins TRBV12-5 and TRBJ2-3, with D possibly matching TRBD1 (5 bases). From germline, CDR1 is LGHNT and CDR2 FRNRAP. V gave up 2 bases and J gave up 3 bases, with 9 bases separating them. This CDR3 spans 14 amino acids. The CDR3 is CASGLSSGTDTQYF. The CDR3 DNA sequence: TGTGCTAGTGGTTTGAGCTCAGGGACAGATACGCAGTATTTT.

This clone has ten or more counts. The chain couples TRBV3-1 to TRBJ2-7; either TRBD1 or TRBD2 may supply D (5 bases each). The CDR3 sequence is 16 residues long. Germline CDR1 and CDR2: LGHDT and YNNKEL (reference sequence). Trimming shortened V by 0 bases and J by 4 bases, and 16 bases separated the two germline ends. The DNA for the CDR3 is TGTGCCAGCAGCCAAGATTTGGGGGAACGTTGGTACGAGCAGTACTTC. It codes for CASSQDLGERWYEQYF.

This clone was picked up many times. The chain couples TRBV29-1 to TRBJ2-5; D ambiguous. The CDR3 is 12 residues long. Trimming shortened V by 3 bases and J by 2 bases, and 7 bases separated the two germline ends. Germline loops: CDR1 SQVTM, CDR2 ANQGSEA. As DNA, the CDR3 is TGCAGCGTTGACGGCAGGCAAGAGACCCAGTACTTC. It translates to CSVDGRQETQYF.

This clone was seen a handful of times. The junction differs from germline at one of its ends, possibly a read error. J is TRBJ1-5 and V is TRBV6-2 or TRBV6-3; no firm D call. CDR3 length: 16 residues. CDR1 and CDR2 (germline): MNHEY, SVGEGT. CDR3 region: CVSSEITVYSNQPQHF. In DNA form, the CDR3 reads TGTGTCAGCAGTGAAATCACAGTTTATAGCAATCAGCCCCAGCATTTT.

The J gene is TRBJ2-7, the V gene TRBV20-1; no clear D. The CDR3 loop spans 11 amino acids. The germline CDR1 and CDR2 sequences are DFQATT and SNEGSKA (reference sequence). Trimming removed 4 bases from V and 5 bases from J, with 9 bases in between. The CDR3 reads CSANDVHEQYF. The CDR3 DNA sequence: TGCAGTGCTAATGACGTTCACGAGCAGTACTTC.

This clone occurred many times. The V and J genes are TRBV7-3 and TRBJ2-7; D remains unclear. The germline V and J ends were trimmed by 2 bases and 5 bases, with 16 bases remaining between them. CDR3 length: 15 residues. Per the germline V gene, CDR1 is SGHTA and CDR2 is FQGTGA. CDR3 in DNA: TGTGCCAGCAGCTTAGACGGAATGGAGACAAACGAGCAGTACTTC. Residues: CASSLDGMETNEQYF. Looking up the rest from reference TRBV7-3 and TRBJ2-7 gives the full variable domain: GAGVSQTPSNKVTEKGKYVELRCDPISGHTALYWYRQSLGQGPEFLIYFQGTGAADDSGLPNDRFFAVRPEGSVSTLKIQRTERGDSAVYLCASSLDGMETNEQYFGPGTRLTVT.

In this sample, this clone turned up many times. The genes are TRBV4-1 and TRBJ1-2, with D perhaps TRBD1 (6 bases). Germline V CDR1 and CDR2: MGHRA, YSYEKL. The V gene lost 0 bases and the J gene lost 7 bases, with 21 bases spanning the gap. CDR3 length equals 17 residues. The CDR3 loop reads CASSQDLGVGGAGGYTF. CDR3 in DNA: TGCGCCAGCAGCCAAGATCTAGGGGTTGGGGGGGCTGGTGGCTACACCTTC.

At least ten counts were recorded for this clone. The J gene is TRBJ2-7, the V gene TRBV3-1; tentatively, D is TRBD2 (5 bases). CDR3 size: 15 residues. CDR1 is LGHDT and CDR2 is YNNKEL in the germline V gene (reference sequence). Trimming removed 4 bases at V and 0 bases at J, with 13 bases between. DNA for the CDR3: TGTGCCAGCAGCCCAGTGTCGGACTTCTCCTACGAGCAGTACTTC. Its protein product is CASSPVSDFSYEQYF.

In this sample, this clone turned up a few times. Just one base apart from a much larger clone, this may be a read error. V and J are TRBV5-5 and TRBJ2-5; D is undetermined. The CDR3 has 15 amino acids. V lost 0 bases and J lost 3, with 12 bases in between. Germline V gives CDR1 SGHKS, CDR2 YYEKEE (reference sequence). The CDR3 DNA is TGTGCCAGCAGCTTGGGGCCTATCCGGGAAGAGACCCAGTACTTC. Amino acids: CASSLGPIREETQYF.

This clone has a count of ten or more. J is TRBJ2-3 and V is TRBV11-2; 11 nucleotides align to TRBD2. The germline V gene has CDR1 SGHAT and CDR2 FQNNGV. The CDR3 runs to 18 residues. Trimming took 4 bases from V and 2 from J; bases not matched to a gene: 11. CDR3 DNA: TGTGCCAGCAGCTGGCCCACTAATAGCGGGGGGGCCACAGATACGCAGTATTTT. As protein: CASSWPTNSGGATDTQYF. Filled out from reference TRBV11-2 and TRBJ2-3, the complete variable domain reads EAGVAQSPRYKIIEKRQSVAFWCNPISGHATLYWYQQILGQGPKLLIQFQNNGVVDDSQLPKDRFSAERLKGVDSTLKIQPAKLEDSAVYLCASSWPTNSGGATDTQYFGPGTRLTVL.

Note on this clone: An end of the junction differs from the germline gene, which may be a read error. The V gene is TRBV5-1, the J gene TRBJ2-7; perhaps TRBD1 as D (6 bases). Per germline, CDR1 SGHRS and CDR2 YFSETQ. The length of the CDR3 is 12 residues. In DNA, the CDR3 is TGCGCCAGCAGCGTGGACAGCTACGAGCATTACTTC. This sequence encodes CASSVDSYEHYF.

This clone was observed at least ten times. As DNA, the CDR3 is TGTGCCAGCAGCCAGGGAATCGGGTATGGCTACACCTTC. This translates into CASSQGIGYGYTF. The chain is built from TRBV3-1 and TRBJ1-2; D unresolved. The ends were cut back, 3 bases at V and 5 bases at J, with 10 bases in the middle. Germline CDR1 is LGHDT and CDR2 is YNNKEL (reference sequence). The CDR3 is 13 amino acids.

Many counts were recorded for this clone. The J gene is TRBJ2-7, the V gene TRBV30; TRBD2 agrees at 14 bases. CDR1 is GTSNPN and CDR2 is SVGIG in the germline V gene (reference sequence). This CDR3 contains 14 residues. After removal of 7 bases from V and 4 bases from J, the junction contained 6 bases not matched to a gene. CDR3 nucleotides: TGTGCCTCCACCCGGACTAGCGGGGGGTACGAGCAGTACTTC. Amino acids: CASTRTSGGYEQYF.

By share of the sample, this clone is medium-sized. The chain joins TRBV11-3 to TRBJ2-7; 9 nucleotides match TRBD1. Germline CDR1 reads SGHNT; CDR2 reads YENEEA. The CDR3 runs 13 residues. The ends lost 5 bases at V and 7 bases at J; junction bases unmatched: 6. The chain's CDR3 is CASSPGTGLEQYF. The DNA of the CDR3 is TGTGCCAGCAGCCCCGGGACAGGGTTGGAGCAGTACTTC.

This clone showed up many times. The gene calls are TRBV24-1 and TRBJ1-2; D is possibly TRBD1 (5 bases). Germline CDR1 is KGHDR and CDR2 is SFDVKD. The CDR3 loop spans 14 amino acids. The germline V and J ends were trimmed by 1 base and 2 bases, with 7 bases remaining between them. The CDR3 DNA is TGTGCCACCAGTGATTTCAGACAGAACTATGGCTACACCTTC. Translation gives CATSDFRQNYGYTF.

The chain employs TRBV2 and TRBJ2-7; 7 nucleotides line up with TRBD1. CDR1 and CDR2 from the germline V gene are SNHLY and FYNNEI. Trimming at V came to 6 bases and at J to 0 bases, leaving 2 bases not matched to a gene. The CDR3 is 13 amino acids. DNA of the CDR3: TGTGCCAGCAGAAACAGGGGCTCCTACGAGCAGTACTTC. Translating gives CASRNRGSYEQYF.